This TCR beta chain emerged from a study of tumour-infiltrating T cells in Burkitt lymphoma. Across the whole study: Patients covered every epidemiological subtype of Burkitt lymphoma. Repertoire clonality predicted overall and progression-free survival.

Measured with immunoSEQ multiplex PCR; TCRdb has only the in-frame clones, and not every one. Among several hundred clones listed, about 70% were seen once. Sequenced input: tumor tissue. The sequence was collected from a human donor with Burkitt lymphoma.

Written as DNA, the CDR3 is TGTGCCAGCTGGACCGGGACGGTGAATCAGCCCCAGCATTTT. Translation gives CASWTGTVNQPQHF. V gene TRBV2 combines with J gene TRBJ1-5, with D possibly matching TRBD1 (5 bases). The CDR3 extends over 14 amino acids. Germline assignment: CDR1 SNHLY and CDR2 FYNNEI. V was pared by 8 bases and J by 4 bases, with 15 bases between.